This passage covers 22 T cell receptor beta chains from one sample sequenced in a study of blood T cell repertoires in COVID-19 (dated by TCRdb to the early 2020s). Libraries were prepared through the immunoSEQ multiplex PCR assay. TCRdb carries this immuneACCESS record with in-frame sequences only. Its versions omit some clonotypes, under half of them owing to an unresolved V gene in the studies checked, with the rest unexplained. The sample table records over 90,000 clones; approximately 84% of these occur just once. 13% of the sample comes from the top ten. Sequences were obtained from peripheral blood. These receptors were collected from a human donor in a cohort sampled during active or convalescent COVID-19.

The gene calls are TRBV15 and TRBJ1-5; D is unclear. Germline V gives CDR1 LNHNV, CDR2 YYDKDF (reference sequence). There are 13 residues in the CDR3. Trimming left V 0 bases short and J 6 bases short, with 6 bases between. The CDR3 here is CATSRDQAQPQHF. DNA of the CDR3: TGTGCCACCAGCAGAGATCAGGCTCAGCCCCAGCATTTT.

The chain joins TRBV6-5 to TRBJ1-3; D remains ambiguous. CDR3 size: 16 residues. Per germline, CDR1 MNHEY and CDR2 SVGAGI. With 4 bases removed from V and 4 bases from J, the gap between germline ends came to 17 bases. The CDR3 protein is CASSSGSNSGGNTIYF. CDR3 sequence (DNA): TGTGCCAGCAGTTCGGGTTCAAATTCGGGGGGAAACACCATATATTTT.

The J gene is TRBJ2-1, the V gene TRBV19; a weak D match, TRBD1 (6 bases). Trimming took off 2 bases at V and 2 bases at J, with 7 bases between the two ends. CDR1 is LNHDA and CDR2 is SQIVND in the germline V gene (reference sequence). CDR3 length equals 14 residues. In DNA form, the CDR3 reads TGTGCCAGTAGTATACAGGGGACCTACAATGAGCAGTTCTTC. It yields the protein CASSIQGTYNEQFF.

V is TRBV24-1 and J is TRBJ2-5; 7 bases are shared with TRBD1. The CDR3 consists of 15 residues. V trimming: 3 bases; J trimming: 1 base; junction bases outside the gene matches: 4. CDR1 is KGHDR, CDR2 SFDVKD, per germline. CDR3 in amino acids: CATSDQGTVQETQYF. CDR3 DNA: TGTGCCACCAGTGATCAGGGGACAGTCCAAGAGACCCAGTACTTC.

The V gene is TRBV6-2 or TRBV6-3, the J gene TRBJ2-1; 7 nucleotides agree with TRBD2. The CDR3 consists of 14 residues. Germline values: CDR1 MNHEY, CDR2 SVGEGT. The junction had 9 bases not matched to a gene; V was cut back by 6 bases and J by 7 bases. This CDR3 reads CASSPRTRSNEQFF. The CDR3 nucleotides read TGTGCCAGCAGCCCTCGGACTAGGTCGAATGAGCAGTTCTTC.

The rearrangement uses TRBV5-5 and TRBJ2-1; 9 bases agree with TRBD1. The germline V gene encodes CDR1 SGHKS and CDR2 YYEKEE (reference sequence). V lost 2 bases to trimming and J lost 4 bases; unmatched junction nucleotides: 4. This CDR3 is 15 amino acids long. As DNA, the CDR3 is TGTGCCAGCAGCTTAGGGACAGGGTATTACAATGAGCAGTTCTTC. It yields the protein CASSLGTGYYNEQFF.

The gene calls are TRBV4-2 and TRBJ1-5, with D perhaps matching TRBD1 (5 bases). The CDR3 is made up of 15 amino acids. V lost 0 bases and J 5 bases, leaving 11 bases between the germline ends. Germline lookup yields CDR1 LGHNA and CDR2 YNFKEQ. The CDR3 protein is CASSQDAGSHQPQHF. The CDR3 DNA reads TGTGCCAGCAGCCAAGATGCAGGGTCGCATCAGCCCCAGCATTTT.

This chain connects TRBV5-1 to TRBJ1-4; tentative D call: TRBD1 (5 bases). The germline CDR1 and CDR2 sequences are SGHRS and YFSETQ. The V end was cut by 2 bases, the J end by 8 bases, with 16 bases between. The CDR3 is 15 amino acids. The CDR3, as DNA: TGCGCCAGCAGCTTTCTTCAGGGTGATGGAGAAAAACTGTTTTTT. Its translation is CASSFLQGDGEKLFF.

The V gene is TRBV2, the J gene TRBJ2-1; 11 nucleotides align to TRBD1. CDR1 is SNHLY and CDR2 is FYNNEI in the germline V gene. V lost 7 bases and J lost 7; bases outside the gene matches: 3. This CDR3 has 13 residues. CDR3 sequence reads: CASTWDRGNEQFF. In DNA, the CDR3 is TGTGCCAGCACCTGGGACAGGGGGAATGAGCAGTTCTTC.

This chain uses TRBV11-3 with TRBJ2-3; D call uncertain. The CDR3 consists of 13 residues. Trimming cost V 3 bases and J 4 bases, with 8 bases left between them. Germline V gives CDR1 SGHNT, CDR2 YENEEA. In DNA form, the CDR3 reads TGTGCCAGCAGCTTTAGAAGTCCAGATACGCAGTATTTT. It codes for CASSFRSPDTQYF.

For this clone: This CDR3 is also generated by other DNA sequences in the sample. The chain uses TRBV18 and TRBJ2-7; 10 nucleotides line up with TRBD1. V was pared by 6 bases and J by 2 bases, with 4 bases of the junction left unmatched. The germline CDR1 and CDR2 sequences are KGHSH and LQKENI. CDR3 length: 14 residues. The chain's CDR3 is CASSPGQGAYEQYF. CDR3 nucleotides: TGTGCCAGCTCGCCCGGACAGGGGGCCTACGAGCAGTACTTC.

The chain is built from TRBV2 and TRBJ1-2; TRBD1 matches at 7 bases. Germline lookup yields CDR1 SNHLY and CDR2 FYNNEI. Germline trimming cut 9 bases from V and 5 bases from J; bases unmatched to any gene: 6. The CDR3 has 12 residues. The CDR3 nucleotides are TGTGCCAGTCTCCGGGACAGTTATGGCTACACCTTC. Translation gives CASLRDSYGYTF.

This clone was seen only once. The V gene is TRBV2, the J gene TRBJ1-6, with D possibly TRBD1 on 5 matching bases. The CDR3 has 15 residues. V was shortened by 3 bases and J by 5 bases, with 11 bases between the two germline ends. Germline V gives CDR1 SNHLY, CDR2 FYNNEI. For the CDR3, the DNA is TGTGCCAGCAGTGAGCGCAGGGATGATAATTCACCCCTCCACTTT. Amino acid sequence: CASSERRDDNSPLHF.

This rearrangement joins TRBV19 to TRBJ1-5, with D tentatively TRBD1 (5 bases). V dropped 3 bases and J dropped 2 bases, with 14 bases sitting between them. Germline CDR1 is LNHDA and CDR2 is SQIVND (reference sequence). The CDR3 is 16 amino acids. CDR3 in amino acids: CASSIQVGEGNQPQHF. DNA of the CDR3: TGTGCCAGTAGTATTCAGGTAGGGGAAGGCAATCAGCCCCAGCATTTT.

This chain links TRBV9 with TRBJ1-3, with D uncertain. This CDR3 is 17 amino acids long. Trimming shortened V by 4 bases and J by 4 bases, and 21 bases separated the two germline ends. Per the germline V gene, CDR1 is SGDLS and CDR2 is YYNGEE. Here the CDR3 DNA reads TGTGCCAGCAGCCCCGGGGTAGGTAGGGAAACCGGAAACACCATATATTTT. Translating gives CASSPGVGRETGNTIYF. Combining the CDR3 with reference TRBV9 and TRBJ1-3 gives the whole variable domain DSGVTQTPKHLITATGQRVTLRCSPRSGDLSVYWYQQSLDQGLQFLIQYYNGEERAKGNILERFSAQQFPDLHSELNLSSLELGDSALYFCASSPGVGRETGNTIYFGEGSWLTVV.

V is TRBV18 and J is TRBJ2-7; 7 bases match TRBD1. Germline-derived CDR1 and CDR2 are KGHSH and LQKENI. The V segment lost 1 base and the J segment 4 bases; nucleotides outside the gene matches: 4. CDR3 size: 14 residues. The CDR3 DNA sequence: TGTGCCAGCTCACCACGAGAACAGGGGTACGAGCAGTACTTC. It yields the protein CASSPREQGYEQYF.

V gene TRBV5-6 combines with J gene TRBJ2-1, with a tentative D call TRBD1 (5 bases). V lost 0 bases and J 7 bases, leaving 8 bases between the germline ends. CDR1 and CDR2 (germline): SGHDT, YYEEEE. The CDR3 sequence is 13 residues long. CDR3 DNA sequence: TGTGCCAGCAGCTTGGGACAGCAGAATGAGCAGTTCTTC. It translates to CASSLGQQNEQFF.

The V gene is TRBV4-2, the J gene TRBJ1-4; D is perhaps TRBD1 (6 bases). CDR1 LGHNA and CDR2 YNFKEQ come from the germline V gene. Trimming stripped 5 bases from V and 5 bases from J, with 12 bases between. The CDR3 loop spans 14 amino acids. The CDR3 sequence: CASSTRGSNEKLFF. The CDR3 bases are TGTGCCAGCAGCACGAGGGGGAGCAATGAAAAACTGTTTTTT.

The chain employs TRBV27 and TRBJ1-6; TRBD1 matches at 10 bases. This CDR3 comprises 16 residues. Germline values: CDR1 MNHEY, CDR2 SMNVEV (reference sequence). The V gene end was trimmed by 5 bases and the J gene end by 10 bases; junction bases not matched to a gene: 11. DNA for the CDR3: TGTGCCAGCAGTCCGCGCGGGGACAGGGGATTGTCACCCCTCCACTTT. It codes for CASSPRGDRGLSPLHF.

The V call is TRBV18, the J call TRBJ2-5; D possibly corresponds to TRBD1 (5 bases). The V and J ends lost 1 base and 4 bases respectively, with 10 bases between them. CDR3 length: 14 residues. Germline-derived CDR1 and CDR2 are KGHSH and LQKENI. The CDR3 sequence is CASSPLSQGETQYF. In DNA form, the CDR3 reads TGTGCCAGCTCACCACTTTCCCAGGGAGAGACCCAGTACTTC.

This clone was recorded only once. The V call is TRBV5-4, the J call TRBJ2-5, with 11 bases that match TRBD2. V shed 0 bases, J shed 4 bases, and the junction held 5 bases outside the gene matches. The CDR3 runs to 16 residues. The germline gives CDR1 SGHNT, CDR2 YYREEE (reference sequence). In nucleotides, the CDR3 is TGTGCCAGCAGCTTGGCACTAGCGGGGGCTAGAGAGACCCAGTACTTC. It yields the protein CASSLALAGARETQYF. Full variable domain (missing parts from reference TRBV5-4 and TRBJ2-5): ETGVTQSPTHLIKTRGQQVTLRCSSQSGHNTVSWYQQALGQGPQFIFQYYREEENGRGNFPPRFSGLQFPNYSSELNVNALELDDSALYLCASSLALAGARETQYFGPGTRLLVL.

V gene TRBV4-1 combines with J gene TRBJ2-4; 8 bases are shared with TRBD2. This CDR3 has 17 residues. Germline CDR1 reads MGHRA; CDR2 reads YSYEKL. The V gene end was trimmed by 0 bases and the J gene end by 3 bases; junction bases not matched to a gene: 7. CDR3: CASSQDTQRGRKNIQYF. The CDR3, as DNA: TGCGCCAGCAGCCAAGATACGCAGCGGGGGCGCAAAAACATTCAGTACTTC.